Below, one T cell receptor (beta chain) is given with its context. The antigen it recognizes is unknown. No base quality values were provided; no much bigger clone lies one nucleotide off. These data come from a study of tumor and adjacent non-tumor tissue in lung cancer (dated 2018 in TCRdb). Study-level background: Of the cohort, roughly 12 patients had adenocarcinoma, 2 had squamous cell carcinoma and 1 had small cell lung cancer. Among the approximately 15 patients, ages ranged from roughly 31 to 85 years, some 10 were men and 5 were women, and disease was TNM stage I to III. Sequencing generated a total of more than 100 million productive TCRbeta reads, averaging around 4.3 million reads per sample. The study compared bulk TCRbeta repertoires from lung tumor tissue and matched distant non-tumor lung tissue of roughly 14 lung cancer patients. A few dozen paired specimens, one tumor and one normal lung sample per patient, were profiled by TCRbeta CDR3 sequencing. The paper as a whole reports these results and caveats: Significantly higher TCR diversity was found in younger patients, and higher tumor TCR diversity was associated with shorter overall and disease-free survival. Only about 14 patients were in the cohort, and the authors stated that larger samples and more detailed clinical data are needed. A significantly larger cumulative share of the repertoire was made up by the top 100 clones in normal lung than in tumor tissue. Tumor tissue showed significantly higher TCR diversity (inverse Simpson) than normal lung tissue, at 431.37 vs 166.20 (P = 0.0075, Mann-Whitney U test). The sequencing platform is not named in the methods, and unique molecular identifiers are not mentioned. Peripheral blood was not sequenced, so blood TCRbeta repertoires were not examined in the lung cancer patients of the study.

RNA was extracted from bulk unsorted tissue and checked for quality with a NanoDrop ND-1000 and an Agilent 2100. Donors were newly diagnosed lung cancer patients admitted for thoracic surgery in China between August and November 2014, without prior chemotherapy. Anyone who had undergone radiotherapy or chemotherapy before, or who had another cancer at the same time, was left out of the study. Surgical tissue pieces of roughly 1-2.2 cm3 were preserved in RNAlater solution and were kept at -80 degrees C until use. The library was produced with multiplex PCR. Sequencing used an Illumina HiSeq 2500. TCRbeta libraries were constructed through three rounds of nested PCR with primers (Table S4) according to protocols modified from ARM-PCR. Before sequencing, PCR products in the 200-500 bp range were cut out of the gel and cleaned up using the QIAquick gel extraction kit. The study's processing was this. Trimmomatic was used to clean the reads, FLASH merged the cleaned reads into complete CDR3 sequences, and MiTCR assigned the sequences to V(D)J germline segments. Clonal diversity was computed as the inverse Simpson's index with VDJtools. In-frame sequences without a premature stop codon were defined as productive reads. Using fastp trimming at Q25 and MiXCR clonotype assembly, TCRdb reanalyzed the public sequencing data and kept in-frame beta chains. Entries that share a CDR3 protein sequence are merged under the most common genes and DNA. These V and J calls originate from TCRdb's pipeline instead of the authors' own analysis. This sample holds tens of thousands of distinct CDR3 sequences; about 66% were observed only once. The ten largest clones represent approximately 16% of the sample.

The germline V gene (reference sequence) yields SEHNR for CDR1 and FQNEAQ for CDR2. V lost 5 bases and J lost 9 bases; the stretch between them is 16 bases long. Spanning cysteine to phenylalanine, the CDR3 consists of 14 amino acids. Only the CDR3 part of the read is kept: 42 bases, read in frame from the first base. The receptor's source is a man aged 60 to 75 with non-small cell lung cancer. The sample was lung tumor tissue. The chain is made from TRBV7-9 and TRBJ2-2, with the D segment identity uncertain. The CDR3 region: CASSPRVGARELFF. The DNA sequence is as follows: TGTGCCAGCAGCCCCCGTGTGGGTGCCCGGGAGCTGTTTTTT.